The subject of this entry is one TCR beta chain. What it binds is unknown. CDR1 is SGDLS and CDR2 is YYNGEE in the germline V gene. V shed 3 bases and J shed 6 bases, with 19 bases lying between them. The CDR3 has 15 residues. The sample belongs to a study of T cells in localized non-small cell lung cancer. Here immunoSEQ multiplex PCR was the method, and the copy in TCRdb shows in-frame clones only, minus some. The sample lists under 55,000 clones; roughly 75% were seen once. Notes on the study in general: A median of 57 clones ranked among the top 100 in tumor appeared in adjacent lung. Uninvolved adjacent lung showed peak T cell clonality, exceeding tumor.

The starting material was PBMCs, obtained before any cancer treatment. J is TRBJ2-7 and V is TRBV9; perhaps D is TRBD1 or TRBD2 (5 bases each). The sequence derives from a woman between 35 and 75 years old with stage II lung adenocarcinoma. The CDR3 region has the DNA TGTGCCAGCAGCGAGGGGCGGGTGGGTCGCCGCGAGCAGTACTTC. This sequence encodes CASSEGRVGRREQYF.